One and the same sample provided the 9 T cell receptor beta chains below, sequenced in a study of T cell responses to AZD1222 COVID-19 vaccine. Some clones are missing from TCRdb's copy, which holds only in-frame ones; the method was immunoSEQ multiplex PCR. The table has roughly 180,000 clones, about 89% seen once; the top ten hold over 1.5%. Sequences were derived from peripheral blood, sampled on day 0 of AZD1222 vaccination. These receptors came from an adult in good health.

This chain connects TRBV5-1 to TRBJ2-7; 9 bases align to TRBD2. The CDR3 loop spans 15 amino acids. Trimming removed 3 bases from V and 5 bases from J; junction bases left unmatched: 9. Germline CDR1 SGHRS, CDR2 YFSETQ. The CDR3 protein is CASSYASGEHNEQYF. In nucleotides, the CDR3 is TGCGCCAGCAGCTATGCTAGCGGGGAGCACAACGAGCAGTACTTC.

This clone was picked up a small number of times. The chain couples TRBV4-1 to TRBJ1-3; D unclear. Trimming shortened V by 5 bases and J by 4 bases, and 12 bases separated the two germline ends. Germline V gene data show CDR1 as MGHRA and CDR2 as YSYEKL. The CDR3 consists of 14 residues. The CDR3 nucleotides read TGCGCCAGCAGCATAGGAAGGGAGGGAAACACCATATATTTT. Translation: CASSIGREGNTIYF.

This clone was picked up one time. The chain couples TRBV19 to TRBJ1-2, with D perhaps TRBD1 (6 bases). Germline V gives CDR1 LNHDA, CDR2 SQIVND (reference sequence). This CDR3 is built from 15 residues. Trimming left V 6 bases short and J 4 bases short, with 18 bases between. DNA for the CDR3: TGTGCCAGTAGCCCGACAGGCTTCAAAGGCTATGGCTACACCTTC. Amino acids: CASSPTGFKGYGYTF.

The chain joins TRBV19 to TRBJ1-6; D gene unclear. The CDR3 is 12 amino acids. V was shortened by 5 bases and J by 11 bases, with 10 bases between the two germline ends. Germline CDR1 and CDR2: LNHDA and SQIVND (reference sequence). Here the CDR3 DNA reads TGTGCCAGTAGTTTGGGAATTGCACCCCTCCACTTT. Translation: CASSLGIAPLHF.

The chain joins TRBV6-5 to TRBJ1-2; D ambiguous. V was pared by 8 bases and J by 7 bases, with 17 bases between. The CDR3 loop spans 13 amino acids. CDR1 is MNHEY and CDR2 is SVGAGI in the germline V gene. CDR3 nucleotide sequence: TGTGCCAGCGGCAAAGCGGGCGGGGTTGGCTACACCTTC. Its translation is CASGKAGGVGYTF.

This sequence joins TRBV3-1 (or the pseudogene TRBV3-2) and TRBJ1-1; 7 nucleotides line up with TRBD1. Looked up from germline, CDR1 is LGHDT and CDR2 is YNNKEL (reference sequence). V gave up 9 bases and J gave up 1 base; unmatched junction bases: 2. The CDR3 runs 12 residues. CDR3 in DNA: TGTGCCAGTAACAGGGGGAACACTGAAGCTTTCTTT. As protein: CASNRGNTEAFF.

The table lists this clone with a count of one. The rearrangement uses TRBV19 and TRBJ1-1; D unclear. This CDR3 spans 13 amino acids. The germline gives CDR1 LNHDA, CDR2 SQIVND (reference sequence). V was cut by 8 bases and J by 1 base, with 11 bases left in between. The CDR3 DNA sequence: TGTGCCAGTTCTACCAAACAGAACACTGAAGCTTTCTTT. Its protein is CASSTKQNTEAFF.

This chain uses TRBV28 with TRBJ2-3, with D perhaps being TRBD1 or TRBD2 (5 bases each). The CDR3 is made up of 19 amino acids. Trimming removed 3 bases at V and 0 bases at J, with 22 bases between. CDR1 is MDHEN, CDR2 SYDVKM, per germline. The CDR3 region has the DNA TGTGCCAGCAGTTTTGGTGTTGAGGGGTGGGAAACTAGCACAGATACGCAGTATTTT. Translating gives CASSFGVEGWETSTDTQYF.

The V gene is TRBV7-9, the J gene TRBJ1-1; a weak D match, TRBD1 (5 bases). This CDR3 comprises 16 residues. V was clipped by 1 base and J by 3 bases, with 15 bases between them. Germline lookup yields CDR1 SEHNR and CDR2 FQNEAQ (reference sequence). CDR3 residues: CASSLGVATEYTEAFF. DNA for the CDR3: TGTGCCAGCAGCTTAGGTGTCGCGACAGAGTACACTGAAGCTTTCTTT.